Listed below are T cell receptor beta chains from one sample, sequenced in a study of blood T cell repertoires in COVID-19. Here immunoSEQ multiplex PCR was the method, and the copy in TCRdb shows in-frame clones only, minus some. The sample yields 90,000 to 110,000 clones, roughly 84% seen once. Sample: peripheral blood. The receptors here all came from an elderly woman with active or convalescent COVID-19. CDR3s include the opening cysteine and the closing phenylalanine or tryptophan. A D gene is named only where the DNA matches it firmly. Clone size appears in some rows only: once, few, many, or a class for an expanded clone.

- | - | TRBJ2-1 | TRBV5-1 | CASSLAGLGGHNEQFF | TGCGCCAGCAGCTTGGCAGGGCTAGGCGGCCACAATGAGCAGTTCTTC
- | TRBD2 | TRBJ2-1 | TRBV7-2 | CASSKRLAGVLDEQFF | TGTGCCAGCAGCAAGAGATTAGCGGGAGTACTCGATGAGCAGTTCTTC
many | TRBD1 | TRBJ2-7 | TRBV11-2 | CASSLDRGSKSYEQYF | TGTGCCAGCAGCTTAGACAGGGGGAGTAAGTCCTACGAGCAGTACTTC
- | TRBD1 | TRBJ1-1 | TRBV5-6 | CASSLDLLRDRYTEAFF | TGTGCCAGCAGCTTGGACCTACTTCGGGACAGGTACACTGAAGCTTTCTTT
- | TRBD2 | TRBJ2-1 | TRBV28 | CASSLWPTSGNSYNEQFF | TGTGCCAGCAGTTTATGGCCAACTAGCGGGAACTCCTACAATGAGCAGTTCTTC
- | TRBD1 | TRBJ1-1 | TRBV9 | CASSTGQAPNTEAFF | TGTGCCAGCAGCACCGGACAGGCCCCGAACACTGAAGCTTTCTTT
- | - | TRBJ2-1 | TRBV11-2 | CASSPTYGSGEQFF | TGTGCCAGCAGCCCAACCTACGGGAGTGGTGAGCAGTTCTTC
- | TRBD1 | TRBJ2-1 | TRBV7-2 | CASSPGGRQGKFF | TGTGCCAGCAGCCCAGGGGGTCGACAGGGGAAATTCTTC
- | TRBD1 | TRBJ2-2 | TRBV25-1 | CASSDGQGDTGELFF | TGTGCCAGCAGTGACGGACAGGGAGACACCGGGGAGCTGTTTTTT
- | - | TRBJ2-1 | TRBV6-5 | CASSKYWTAYNEQFF | TGTGCCAGCAGTAAATACTGGACAGCTTACAATGAGCAGTTCTTC
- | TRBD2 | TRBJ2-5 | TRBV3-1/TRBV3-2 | CASSQGTSGRAVETQYF | TGTGCCAGCAGCCAAGGGACTAGCGGGAGGGCCGTGGAGACCCAGTACTTC
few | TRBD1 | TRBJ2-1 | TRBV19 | CASSYRGSYNEQFF | TGTGCCAGTAGTTACAGGGGTTCCTACAATGAGCAGTTCTTC
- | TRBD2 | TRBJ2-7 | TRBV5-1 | CASSLAGTSGRPSYEQYF | TGCGCCAGCAGCTTGGCCGGGACTAGCGGGAGGCCTTCCTACGAGCAGTACTTC
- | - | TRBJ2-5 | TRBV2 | CASSAGSGETQYF | TGTGCCAGCAGTGCCGGGAGTGGAGAGACCCAGTACTTC
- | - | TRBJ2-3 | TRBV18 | CASSGDGADTQYF | TGTGCCAGCTCAGGAGACGGGGCAGATACGCAGTATTTT